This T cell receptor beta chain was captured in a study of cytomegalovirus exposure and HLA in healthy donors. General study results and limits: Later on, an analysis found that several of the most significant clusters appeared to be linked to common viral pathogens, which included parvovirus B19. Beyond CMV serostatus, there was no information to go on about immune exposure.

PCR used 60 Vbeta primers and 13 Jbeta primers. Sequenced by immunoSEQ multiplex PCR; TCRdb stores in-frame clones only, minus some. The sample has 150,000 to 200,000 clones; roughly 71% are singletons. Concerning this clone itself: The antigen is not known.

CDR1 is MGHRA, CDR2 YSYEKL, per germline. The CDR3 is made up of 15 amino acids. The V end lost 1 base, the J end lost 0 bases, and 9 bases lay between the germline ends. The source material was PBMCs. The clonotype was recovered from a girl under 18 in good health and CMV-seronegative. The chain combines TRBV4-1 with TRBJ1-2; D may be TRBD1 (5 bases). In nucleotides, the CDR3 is TGCGCCAGCAGCCAAGTCGCGACAGCTAACTATGGCTACACCTTC. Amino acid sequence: CASSQVATANYGYTF.